This TCR beta chain was profiled in a study of T cell changes during pregnancy in multiple sclerosis. This clone appeared a few times. The CDR3 is made up of 15 amino acids. Germline CDR1 SEHNR, CDR2 FQNEAQ (reference sequence). Trimming at V came to 5 bases and at J to 0 bases, leaving 3 bases not matched to a gene. The protocol was immunoSEQ multiplex PCR, while the TCRdb copy is restricted to in-frame clones and leaves out a portion. The sample gives 25,000 to 35,000 clones, 85% to 95% of which show up once; under 8% is in the top ten. Sequencing was performed on CD8+ T cells from peripheral blood mononuclear cells, taken before pregnancy. This receptor was identified in a female donor with multiple sclerosis, enrolled in a pregnancy study. V and J are TRBV7-9 and TRBJ1-1; TRBD1 matches at 10 bases. In nucleotides, the CDR3 is TGTGCCAGCAGCGGGACAGGGGCGTTGAACACTGAAGCTTTCTTT. It encodes CASSGTGALNTEAFF.